The 8 T cell receptor beta chains presented below share a single source sample, sequenced in a study of blood T cells in healthy people across ages. A second PCR of about 7 to 12 cycles used a sample-barcoded 5' primer and a J-beta primer mix. TCRdb processed the 5' RACE reads anew with MiXCR; each CDR3 protein has one entry. The sample contains under 1,000,000 distinct CDR3 sequences, 35% to 60% of which appear only once. The sample was blood. These receptors were collected from a man older than 75 in good health.

The sample holds a few counts of this clonotype. The rearrangement uses TRBV9 and TRBJ2-7; TRBD2 matches at 10 bases. The CDR3 contains 16 residues. Germline V gene lookup returns CDR1 SGDLS and CDR2 YYNGEE. V lost 0 bases and J lost 2; bases outside the gene matches: 5. CDR3 in amino acids: CASSVASGRDTYEQYF. The CDR3 DNA reads TGTGCCAGCAGCGTAGCAAGCGGGAGGGACACCTACGAGCAGTACTTC.

This CDR3 reads CASSVVHHALGNVLTF. CDR3 coding DNA: TGTGCCAGCAGTGTTGTACACCACGCTCTGGGCAACGTCCTGACTTTC. The chain joins TRBV2 to TRBJ2-6, with D uncertain. Germline-derived CDR1 and CDR2 are SNHLY and FYNNEI. V lost 4 bases and J lost 9, with 19 bases in between. The CDR3 has 16 amino acids.

The chain recombines TRBV4-2 with TRBJ2-3, with TRBD2 matching 10 bases. CDR1 is LGHNA and CDR2 is YNFKEQ in the germline V gene. The CDR3 contains 16 residues. Losses at the gene ends were 4 bases for V and 2 bases for J; bases not matched to a gene: 6. In nucleotides, the CDR3 is TGTGCCAGCAGCCGAAGGACTAGCGGAGCCACAGATACGCAGTATTTT. It encodes CASSRRTSGATDTQYF.

The chain joins TRBV5-1 to TRBJ2-7; maybe TRBD1 (6 bases). The V end was cut by 6 bases, the J end by 1 base, with 11 bases between. CDR3 length: 13 residues. From germline, CDR1 is SGHRS and CDR2 YFSETQ. The CDR3 loop is CASNRDTSYEQYF. The DNA for the CDR3 is TGCGCCAGCAACCGGGACACTTCCTACGAGCAGTACTTC.

The table lists this clonotype with many counts. The chain carries TRBV29-1 and TRBJ2-3; D ambiguous. Trimming pared 0 bases from V and 3 bases from J, leaving 13 bases between. The CDR3 sequence is 15 residues long. Germline V CDR1 and CDR2: SQVTM, ANQGSEA. This chain's CDR3 is CSVEELLGTTDTQYF. The CDR3 bases are TGCAGCGTTGAAGAGCTACTTGGAACGACAGATACGCAGTATTTT.

This clonotype was seen only a few times. The chain recombines TRBV24-1 with TRBJ2-1; D assignment may be TRBD1 or TRBD2 (5 bases each). Per germline, CDR1 KGHDR and CDR2 SFDVKD. The CDR3 length is 14 residues. Trimming pared 9 bases from V and 4 bases from J, leaving 15 bases between. CDR3 nucleotides: TGTGCCACCTCAATTGGGGGAGTTTACAATGAGCAGTTCTTC. Translation gives CATSIGGVYNEQFF.

The V call is TRBV20-1, the J call TRBJ2-1; the match to TRBD2 covers 9 bases. Trimming removed 2 bases from V and 3 bases from J; junction bases left unmatched: 8. From germline, CDR1 is DFQATT and CDR2 SNEGSKA (reference sequence). This CDR3 region has 16 residues. The CDR3 spells CSARTTLAGNYNEQFF. In DNA form, the CDR3 reads TGCAGTGCTAGAACAACCCTAGCGGGGAACTACAATGAGCAGTTCTTC.

This clonotype appeared a few times. The chain links TRBV20-1 to TRBJ1-1, with 8 bases that match TRBD1. V lost 3 bases, J lost 7 bases, and 7 bases stayed unmatched. The length of the CDR3 is 13 residues. CDR1 and CDR2 from the germline V gene are DFQATT and SNEGSKA (reference sequence). The CDR3 region has the DNA TGCAGTGCTAGCAGGGGGCGTACCGATGAAGCTTTCTTT. This codes for CSASRGRTDEAFF.